Below, 23 T cell receptor beta chains from the same sample are listed, as sequenced in a study of naive and memory T cell subsets. The beta constant-region primer was an equimolar mix of two oligonucleotides covering TRBC1 and TRBC2. Four rounds of PCR amplified the ligated cDNA using nested alpha and beta constant-region primers plus SP2. TCRdb independently ran MiXCR on the UMI-ligation and nested PCR reads; one entry per CDR3 protein. The sample lists 95,000 to 150,000 distinct CDR3 sequences, around a third occurring once. The material sequenced was central memory CD4+ T cells from blood. The origin of the receptors is a human donor in good health.

J is TRBJ2-2 and V is TRBV12-3 or TRBV12-4; 10 bases are a match to TRBD1. Trimming at V came to 3 bases and at J to 9 bases, leaving 4 bases not matched to a gene. The CDR3 totals 14 residues. CDR3: CASSLGQGTRELFF. In DNA, the CDR3 is TGTGCCAGCAGTTTGGGACAGGGGACTCGGGAGCTGTTTTTT.

This sequence joins TRBV28 and TRBJ2-1; 7 positions agree with TRBD1. The CDR3 consists of 13 residues. The V segment lost 6 bases and the J segment 7 bases; nucleotides outside the gene matches: 6. Germline assignment: CDR1 MDHEN and CDR2 SYDVKM. The CDR3 loop reads CASSQGGMNEQFF. The CDR3 DNA follows: TGTGCCAGCAGCCAAGGGGGCATGAATGAGCAGTTCTTC.

The chain joins TRBV20-1 to TRBJ1-1, with TRBD1 matching over 9 bases. V lost 3 bases and J lost 6; bases outside the gene matches: 5. The CDR3 has 13 residues. Germline V gene data show CDR1 as DFQATT and CDR2 as SNEGSKA (reference sequence). CDR3 amino acids: CSARGQGSAEAFF. The CDR3 nucleotides read TGCAGTGCTAGGGGACAGGGAAGCGCTGAAGCTTTCTTT.

The chain carries TRBV15 and TRBJ2-1; 10 bases line up with TRBD2. This CDR3 is 18 amino acids long. The trim removed 1 base at V and 13 bases at J, leaving 19 bases unmatched. Germline CDR1 LNHNV, CDR2 YYDKDF (reference sequence). CDR3 nucleotide sequence: TGTGCCACCAGCAGAGGTCCCTTCAGCGGGAGGGCCGCGGGTTTTCAGTTCTTC. It translates to CATSRGPFSGRAAGFQFF.

This clonotype was detected only a few times. V gene TRBV29-1 combines with J gene TRBJ1-2, with D uncertain. The ends were cut back, 7 bases at V and 6 bases at J, with 15 bases in the middle. The CDR3 loop spans 12 amino acids. CDR1 and CDR2 from the germline V gene are SQVTM and ANQGSEA. As DNA, the CDR3 is TGCAGCGGTGACGGGCGGACGGATGGCTACACCTTC. Amino acids: CSGDGRTDGYTF.

The rearrangement joins TRBV6-5 to TRBJ2-4; 14 nucleotides match TRBD2. The CDR3 consists of 16 residues. V dropped 6 bases and J dropped 3; count of bases not matched to a gene: 4. From germline, CDR1 is MNHEY and CDR2 SVGAGI. CDR3 in DNA: TGTGCCAGCAGCAGACTAGCGGGAGGGTTCAAAAACATTCAGTACTTC. Encoded protein: CASSRLAGGFKNIQYF.

This clonotype was observed a handful of times. V usage is TRBV7-9 and J usage is TRBJ2-1; 12 bases line up with TRBD2. The germline V gene has CDR1 SEHNR and CDR2 FQNEAQ (reference sequence). This CDR3 has 17 amino acids. Trimming at V came to 4 bases and at J to 2 bases, leaving 6 bases not matched to a gene. CDR3 residues: CASSSPPSGRAYNEQFF. CDR3 nucleotides: TGTGCCAGCAGCTCACCCCCTAGCGGGAGGGCCTACAATGAGCAGTTCTTC.

CDR3 amino acids: CAWRTAGASYNEQFF. DNA of the CDR3: TGTGCCTGGAGGACAGCGGGAGCATCCTACAATGAGCAGTTCTTC. The V and J genes are TRBV30 and TRBJ2-1, with TRBD2 matching over 8 bases. Trimming at V came to 3 bases and at J to 1 base, leaving 5 bases not matched to a gene. This CDR3 is built from 15 residues. Germline V gene data show CDR1 as GTSNPN and CDR2 as SVGIG (reference sequence).

The V call is TRBV2, the J call TRBJ1-5; TRBD1 matches 7 bases. V was pared by 6 bases and J by 6 bases, with 8 bases of the junction left unmatched. The CDR3 covers 14 residues. Per the germline V gene, CDR1 is SNHLY and CDR2 is FYNNEI. As DNA, the CDR3 is TGTGCCAGCAGGTCCGGGACAGAAACTCAGCCCCAGCATTTT. As protein: CASRSGTETQPQHF.

The CDR3 here is CASSYSFSQVLYNEQFF. The CDR3 DNA sequence: TGTGCCAGCAGTTACTCGTTCTCCCAGGTTCTGTACAATGAGCAGTTCTTC. The chain links TRBV6-5 to TRBJ2-1; no reliable D call. Trimming shortened V by 0 bases and J by 4 bases, and 16 bases separated the two germline ends. The CDR3 runs to 17 residues. CDR1 MNHEY and CDR2 SVGAGI come from the germline V gene.

This clonotype was recorded a few times. Germline is not matched at one junction end, which may reflect a read error. The chain employs TRBV7-7 and TRBJ2-2, with 7 bases aligning to TRBD1. The germline V gene encodes CDR1 SSHAT and CDR2 FNYEAQ (reference sequence). This CDR3 is built from 14 residues. The CDR3 here is CASSSGTVTGELFF. The CDR3 bases are TGTGCTAGCAGCTCCGGGACAGTTACCGGGGAGCTGTTTTTT.

The V call is TRBV14, the J call TRBJ1-1; D is perhaps TRBD1 (6 bases). Trimming removed 4 bases from V and 11 bases from J, with 23 bases in between. The length of the CDR3 is 15 residues. Germline V gene lookup returns CDR1 SGHDN and CDR2 FVKESK. The CDR3 sequence: CASSPQTSGGLRAFF. CDR3 DNA sequence: TGTGCCAGCAGCCCTCAGACGAGCGGGGGGCTGAGGGCTTTCTTT.

The chain combines TRBV6-5 with TRBJ2-5; 12 positions agree with TRBD2. Looked up from germline, CDR1 is MNHEY and CDR2 is SVGAGI. The CDR3 is made up of 15 amino acids. The J segment lost 3 bases and the V segment lost 5 bases, leaving 4 bases of the junction unmatched. This CDR3 reads CASSSWTSGEETQYF. The CDR3 DNA is TGTGCCAGCAGTAGTTGGACTAGCGGGGAAGAGACCCAGTACTTC.

J is TRBJ1-1 and V is TRBV28; 10 bases map to TRBD1. Germline V CDR1 and CDR2: MDHEN, SYDVKM. V shed 7 bases, J shed 1 base, and the junction held 12 bases outside the gene matches. This CDR3 region has 17 residues. In DNA form, the CDR3 reads TGTGCCAGCAAAATACCGGGACAGGGGATGGGGAACACTGAAGCTTTCTTT. Translated, it gives CASKIPGQGMGNTEAFF.

This clonotype was detected a few times. This chain links TRBV3-1 with TRBJ1-5; D remains ambiguous. V lost 0 bases, J lost 2 bases, and 5 bases lay in between. CDR1 is LGHDT, CDR2 YNNKEL, per germline (reference sequence). The CDR3 has 14 amino acids. The CDR3 region has the DNA TGTGCCAGCAGCCAAGAGGCGGGCAATCAGCCCCAGCATTTT. Its protein product is CASSQEAGNQPQHF. The whole variable domain, filled in from reference TRBV3-1 and TRBJ1-5, reads DTAVSQTPKYLVTQMGNDKSIKCEQNLGHDTMYWYKQDSKKFLKIMFSYNNKELIINETVPNRFSPKSPDKAHLNLHINSLELGDSAVYFCASSQEAGNQPQHFGDGTRLSIL.

This clonotype occurred a few times. V usage is TRBV6-6 and J usage is TRBJ2-7, with TRBD1 as a possible D gene (6 bases). V was cut by 0 bases and J by 7 bases, with 16 bases left in between. CDR1 and CDR2 (germline): MNHNY, SVGAGI (reference sequence). The CDR3 has 15 residues. This CDR3 reads CASSYSGGPGWEQYF. CDR3 nucleotides: TGTGCCAGCAGTTACTCTGGGGGCCCCGGTTGGGAGCAGTACTTC.

This chain links TRBV20-1 with TRBJ2-5, with 9 bases matching TRBD2. CDR1 DFQATT and CDR2 SNEGSKA come from the germline V gene (reference sequence). The CDR3 spans 16 residues. V was pared by 6 bases and J by 5 bases, with 16 bases of the junction left unmatched. CDR3 nucleotide sequence: TGCAGTGCCCCCCCAGCGGGAGGCCTCCTGGGGGAGACCCAGTACTTC. It is translated as CSAPPAGGLLGETQYF.

The sample holds many counts of this clonotype. The chain combines TRBV28 with TRBJ2-1; D is possibly TRBD1 or TRBD2 (6 bases each). The germline gives CDR1 MDHEN, CDR2 SYDVKM. V shed 4 bases and J shed 9 bases, with 22 bases lying between them. The CDR3 loop spans 16 amino acids. CDR3 loop: CASSSWGAGTGGEQFF. For the CDR3, the DNA is TGTGCCAGCAGTTCTTGGGGGGCTGGGACTGGAGGTGAGCAGTTCTTC.

The chain employs TRBV7-2 and TRBJ2-4; a weak D match, TRBD2 (5 bases). V lost 1 base and J lost 2, with 6 bases in between. CDR3 length: 14 amino acids. Per the germline V gene, CDR1 is SGHTA and CDR2 is FQGNSA. The CDR3 DNA reads TGTGCCAGCAGCTTAGGAGGGCCCAAAAACATTCAGTACTTC. It is translated as CASSLGGPKNIQYF.

This chain joins TRBV25-1 and TRBJ1-2; D is undetermined. Germline V gene sequence: CDR1 MGHDK, CDR2 SYGVNS. The CDR3 sequence is 15 residues long. V was pared by 6 bases and J by 0 bases, with 14 bases between. For the CDR3, the DNA is TGTGCCAGCAGCAAGGGAGGCGCCGCTAACTATGGCTACACCTTC. This encodes CASSKGGAANYGYTF.

This clonotype appeared a few times. The chain joins TRBV20-1 to TRBJ2-1, with TRBD2 matching over 8 bases. The CDR3 is 14 residues long. The germline V gene has CDR1 DFQATT and CDR2 SNEGSKA (reference sequence). The trim removed 5 bases at V and 7 bases at J, leaving 10 bases unmatched. For the CDR3, the DNA is TGCAGTGCTGTTAGCGGGACTTCTCGAAATGAGCAGTTCTTC. Amino acids: CSAVSGTSRNEQFF.

The chain carries TRBV28 and TRBJ2-1, with 9 bases aligning to TRBD1. The length of the CDR3 is 15 residues. Per the germline V gene, CDR1 is MDHEN and CDR2 is SYDVKM. V trimming: 7 bases; J trimming: 12 bases; junction bases outside the gene matches: 16. The CDR3 loop is CASITPGQGGSGQFF. CDR3 DNA: TGTGCCAGCATCACTCCGGGACAGGGAGGTTCTGGGCAGTTCTTC.

This clonotype was observed a few times. The CDR3 bases are TGTGCCAGCAGCGGATACAGGGCGGATACGCAGTATTTT. Translated: CASSGYRADTQYF. The chain is built from TRBV7-8 and TRBJ2-3; D may be TRBD1 (6 bases). The germline V and J ends were trimmed by 5 bases and 6 bases, with 12 bases remaining between them. CDR3 size: 13 residues. Germline CDR1 and CDR2: SGHVS and FQNEAQ.